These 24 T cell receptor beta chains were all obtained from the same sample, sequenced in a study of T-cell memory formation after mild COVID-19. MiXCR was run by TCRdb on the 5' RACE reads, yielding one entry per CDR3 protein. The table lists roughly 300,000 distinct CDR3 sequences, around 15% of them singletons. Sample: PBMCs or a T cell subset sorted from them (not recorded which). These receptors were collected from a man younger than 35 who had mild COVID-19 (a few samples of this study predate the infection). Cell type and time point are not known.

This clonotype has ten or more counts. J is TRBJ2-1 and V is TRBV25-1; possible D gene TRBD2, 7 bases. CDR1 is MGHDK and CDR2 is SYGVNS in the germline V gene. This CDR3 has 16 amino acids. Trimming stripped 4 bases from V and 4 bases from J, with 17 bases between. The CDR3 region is CASSVRGARIYNEQFF. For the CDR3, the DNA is TGTGCCAGCAGTGTCCGGGGGGCCAGGATATACAATGAGCAGTTCTTC.

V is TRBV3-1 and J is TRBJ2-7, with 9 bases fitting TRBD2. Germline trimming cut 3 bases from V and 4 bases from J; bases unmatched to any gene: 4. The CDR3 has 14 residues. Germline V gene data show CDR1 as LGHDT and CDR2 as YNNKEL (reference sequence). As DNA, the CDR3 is TGTGCCAGCAGCCAGGGCGGGGGGGAATACGAGCAGTACGTC. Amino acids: CASSQGGGEYEQYV.

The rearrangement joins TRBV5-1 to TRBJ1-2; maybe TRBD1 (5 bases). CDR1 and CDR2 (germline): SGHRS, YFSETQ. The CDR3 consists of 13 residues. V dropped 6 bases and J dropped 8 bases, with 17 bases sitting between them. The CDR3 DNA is TGCGCCAGCACCCTGACAAGGGGAGAAGGCTACACCTTC. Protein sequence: CASTLTRGEGYTF.

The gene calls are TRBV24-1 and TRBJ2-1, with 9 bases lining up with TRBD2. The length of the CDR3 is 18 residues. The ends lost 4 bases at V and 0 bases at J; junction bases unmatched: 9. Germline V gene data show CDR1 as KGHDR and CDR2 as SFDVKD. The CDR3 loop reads CATSESAGGSLSYNEQFF. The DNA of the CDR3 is TGTGCCACCAGTGAATCAGCGGGGGGTTCTCTCTCCTACAATGAGCAGTTCTTC.

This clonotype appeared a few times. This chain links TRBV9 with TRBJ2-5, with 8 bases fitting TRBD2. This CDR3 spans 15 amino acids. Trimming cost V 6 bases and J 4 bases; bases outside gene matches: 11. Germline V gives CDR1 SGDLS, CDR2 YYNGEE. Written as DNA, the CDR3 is TGTGCCAGCACCCCGGGGGGGGCATGGGGAGAGACCCAGTACTTC. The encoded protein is CASTPGGAWGETQYF.

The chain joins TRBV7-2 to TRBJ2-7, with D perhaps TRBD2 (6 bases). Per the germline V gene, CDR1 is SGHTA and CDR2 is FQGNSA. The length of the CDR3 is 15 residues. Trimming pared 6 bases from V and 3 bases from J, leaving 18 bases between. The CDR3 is CASSLYPPSVYEQYF. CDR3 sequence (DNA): TGTGCCAGCAGTCTATACCCGCCTAGCGTCTACGAGCAGTACTTC.

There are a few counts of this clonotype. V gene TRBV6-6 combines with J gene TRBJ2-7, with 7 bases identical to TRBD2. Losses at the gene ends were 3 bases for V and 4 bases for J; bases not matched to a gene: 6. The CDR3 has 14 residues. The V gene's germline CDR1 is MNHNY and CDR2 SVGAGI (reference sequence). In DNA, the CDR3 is TGTGCCAGCAGTTATCAAAGCGGGGCTTACGAGCAGTACTTC. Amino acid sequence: CASSYQSGAYEQYF.

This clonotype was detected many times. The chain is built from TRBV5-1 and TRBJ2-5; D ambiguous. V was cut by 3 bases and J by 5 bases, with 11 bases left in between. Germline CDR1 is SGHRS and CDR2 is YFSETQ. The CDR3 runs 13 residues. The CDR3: CASSWSYWETQYF. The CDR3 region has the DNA TGCGCCAGCAGCTGGTCCTACTGGGAGACCCAGTACTTC.

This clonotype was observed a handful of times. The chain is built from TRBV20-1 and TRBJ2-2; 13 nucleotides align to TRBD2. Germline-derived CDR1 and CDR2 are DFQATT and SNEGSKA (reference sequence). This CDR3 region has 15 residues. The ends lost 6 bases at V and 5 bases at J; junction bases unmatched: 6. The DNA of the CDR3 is TGCAGTGCGGGACTAGCGGGGAGATTAACCGGGGAGCTGTTTTTT. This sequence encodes CSAGLAGRLTGELFF.

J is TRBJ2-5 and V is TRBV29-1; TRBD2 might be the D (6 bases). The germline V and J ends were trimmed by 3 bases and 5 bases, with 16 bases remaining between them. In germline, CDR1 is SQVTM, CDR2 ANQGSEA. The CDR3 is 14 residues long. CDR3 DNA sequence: TGCAGCGTTGAGAAAGCGGGTTTATTGGAGACCCAGTACTTC. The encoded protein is CSVEKAGLLETQYF.

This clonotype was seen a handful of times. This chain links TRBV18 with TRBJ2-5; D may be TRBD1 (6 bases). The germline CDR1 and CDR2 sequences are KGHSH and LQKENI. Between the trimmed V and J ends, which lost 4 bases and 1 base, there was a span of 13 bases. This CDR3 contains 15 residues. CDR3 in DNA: TGTGCCAGCTCACGTTCGACAGGAACCCAAGAGACCCAGTACTTC. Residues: CASSRSTGTQETQYF.

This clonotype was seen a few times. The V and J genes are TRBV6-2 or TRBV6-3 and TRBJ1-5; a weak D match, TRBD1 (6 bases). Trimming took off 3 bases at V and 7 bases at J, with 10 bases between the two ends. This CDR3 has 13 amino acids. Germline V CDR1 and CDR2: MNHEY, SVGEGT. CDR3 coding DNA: TGTGCCAGCAGTTATTTGGGGGCGCAGCCCCAGCATTTT. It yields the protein CASSYLGAQPQHF.

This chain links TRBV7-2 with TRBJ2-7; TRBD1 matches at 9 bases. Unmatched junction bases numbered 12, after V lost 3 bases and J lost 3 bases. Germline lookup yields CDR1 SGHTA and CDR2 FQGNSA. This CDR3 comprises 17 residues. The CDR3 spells CASSFAGTGFPSYEQYF. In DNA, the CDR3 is TGTGCCAGCAGCTTCGCCGGGACAGGGTTTCCCAGCTACGAGCAGTACTTC.

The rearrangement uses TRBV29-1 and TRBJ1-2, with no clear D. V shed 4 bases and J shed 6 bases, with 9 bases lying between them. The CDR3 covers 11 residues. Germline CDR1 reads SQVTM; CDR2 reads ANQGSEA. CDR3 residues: CSVARLHGYTF. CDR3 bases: TGCAGCGTTGCCCGGTTACATGGCTACACCTTC.

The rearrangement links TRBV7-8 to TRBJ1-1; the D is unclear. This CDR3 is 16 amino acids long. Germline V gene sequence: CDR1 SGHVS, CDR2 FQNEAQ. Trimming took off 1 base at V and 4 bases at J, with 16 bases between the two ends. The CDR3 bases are TGTGCCAGCAGCTTAGGATCTTGGGGAAACAGCACTGAAGCTTTCTTT. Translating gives CASSLGSWGNSTEAFF.

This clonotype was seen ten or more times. CDR3 region: CSARGTGGAGEKLFF. CDR3 DNA: TGCAGTGCTCGGGGGACGGGGGGCGCGGGTGAAAAACTGTTTTTT. V and J are TRBV20-1 and TRBJ1-4, with D tentatively TRBD1 (6 bases). Per the germline V gene, CDR1 is DFQATT and CDR2 is SNEGSKA (reference sequence). Trimming left V 5 bases short and J 7 bases short, with 20 bases between. The CDR3 covers 15 residues.

CDR3 amino acids: CASSQIFQGGYGYTF. The CDR3 coding sequence is TGTGCCAGCAGCCAAATTTTCCAGGGCGGGTATGGCTACACCTTC. V and J are TRBV4-2 and TRBJ1-2; a possible D gene is TRBD1 (5 bases). This CDR3 has 15 amino acids. From germline, CDR1 is LGHNA and CDR2 YNFKEQ. V was cut by 2 bases and J by 5 bases, with 15 bases left in between.

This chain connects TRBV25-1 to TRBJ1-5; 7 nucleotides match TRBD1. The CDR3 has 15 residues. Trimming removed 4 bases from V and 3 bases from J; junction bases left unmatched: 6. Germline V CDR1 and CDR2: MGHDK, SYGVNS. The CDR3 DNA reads TGTGCCAGCAGTGTTGCCGGGACAGACAATCAGCCCCAGCATTTT. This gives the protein CASSVAGTDNQPQHF.

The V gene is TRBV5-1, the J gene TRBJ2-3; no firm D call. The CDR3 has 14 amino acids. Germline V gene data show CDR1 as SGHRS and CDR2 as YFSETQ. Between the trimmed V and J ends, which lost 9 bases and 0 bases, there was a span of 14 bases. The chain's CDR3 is CATRTASSTDTQYF. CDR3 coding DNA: TGCGCCACCAGGACGGCCTCTAGCACAGATACGCAGTATTTT.

The CDR3 coding sequence is TGTGCCAGCAGAGAGGTGGGCGAGCAGTACTTC. Translation gives CASREVGEQYF. The rearrangement joins TRBV6-5 to TRBJ2-7; D not resolved. The CDR3 length is 11 residues. Trimming removed 6 bases at V and 6 bases at J, with 9 bases between. Germline V lookup: CDR1 MNHEY, CDR2 SVGAGI.

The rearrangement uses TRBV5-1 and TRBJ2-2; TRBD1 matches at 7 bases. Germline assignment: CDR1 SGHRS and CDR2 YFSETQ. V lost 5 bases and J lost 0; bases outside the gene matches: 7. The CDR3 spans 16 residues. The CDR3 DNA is TGCGCCAGCAGACCCGCCGGGACAGCGAACACCGGGGAGCTGTTTTTT. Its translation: CASRPAGTANTGELFF.

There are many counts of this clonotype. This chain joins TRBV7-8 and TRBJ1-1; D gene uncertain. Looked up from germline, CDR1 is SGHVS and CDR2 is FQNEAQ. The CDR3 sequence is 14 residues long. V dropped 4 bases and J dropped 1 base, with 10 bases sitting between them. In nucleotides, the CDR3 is TGTGCCAGCAGCTCGGGCCTTCGGAACACTGAAGCTTTCTTT. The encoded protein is CASSSGLRNTEAFF. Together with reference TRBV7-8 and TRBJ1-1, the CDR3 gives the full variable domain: GAGVSQSPRYKVAKRGQDVALRCDPISGHVSLFWYQQALGQGPEFLTYFQNEAQLDKSGLPSDRFFAERPEGSVSTLKIQRTQQEDSAVYLCASSSGLRNTEAFFGQGTRLTVV.

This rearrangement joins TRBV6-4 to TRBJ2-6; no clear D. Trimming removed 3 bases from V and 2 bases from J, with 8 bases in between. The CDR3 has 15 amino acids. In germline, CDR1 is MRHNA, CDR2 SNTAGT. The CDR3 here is CASSEASAGANVLTF. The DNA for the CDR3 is TGTGCCAGCAGTGAAGCCAGTGCTGGGGCCAACGTCCTGACTTTC.

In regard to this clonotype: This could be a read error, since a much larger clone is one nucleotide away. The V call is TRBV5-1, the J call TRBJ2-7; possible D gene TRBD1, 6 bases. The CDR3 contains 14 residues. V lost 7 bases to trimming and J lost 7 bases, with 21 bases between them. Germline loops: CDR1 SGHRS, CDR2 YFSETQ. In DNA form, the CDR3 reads TGCGCCAGCCGCCGACCTACGGACAGCCCTGAGCAGTACTTC. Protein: CASRRPTDSPEQYF.